This paragraph reports one T cell receptor (beta chain). Its antigen is currently not known. Base qualities are not at hand, and no much larger clone is one base apart. In total, about 650 healthy bone marrow donors made up the cohort. At the time of sampling, every cohort member was nominally healthy, though immune exposures that went unrecorded were likely present. The donor was CMV seronegative and was included in the group of approximately 350 seronegative cohort members. A peripheral blood sample was provided by each donor, and peripheral blood mononuclear cells were used for TCR beta sequencing. Genomic DNA extraction from the blood cell samples was performed with the Qiagen DNeasy Blood Extraction Kit. The method behind the library was the immunoSEQ multiplex PCR assay. The multiplex PCR relied on a mix of 60 forward primers for TCR Vbeta segments and 13 reverse primers for TCR Jbeta segments. Amplification of the CDR3 region of rearranged TCR beta genes was performed with a multiplex PCR assay on genomic DNA. On the Illumina HiSeq System, the amplified TCR beta libraries were sequenced as 87-base-pair reads. Regarding the original processing steps: A later analysis counted tens of millions of unique TCR beta chains across the 666 repertoires, and roughly 10 million of these chains were shared by at least two donors. To remove PCR and sequencing errors, raw reads were error-corrected and collapsed into unique sequences using a nearest-neighbor algorithm that merged closely related sequences. Alignment of CDR3 sequences to IMGT reference sequences was used to assign V, D and J gene segments. For a sequence to be retained, a match of at least six nucleotides to both a V gene segment and a J gene segment was required. A rearrangement was called productive if the CDR3 had no stop codons and remained in frame with V and J, and every other rearrangement was called non-productive. CDR3 was defined according to IMGT convention as the region running from the second conserved V-encoded cysteine to the conserved J-encoded phenylalanine. Sequences without an unambiguous match to a single V gene segment were excluded from the earlier analysis of about 600 of the donors. In an earlier analysis of 587 of the donors, a V segment was called functional when productive rearrangements were above 56.7%, and segregating when the standard deviation between donors exceeded 5%. A statistical classification framework was developed to diagnose cytomegalovirus status using the catalog of TCR beta chain sequences. V and J gene assignment, in a later analysis, came from comparing TCR nucleotide sequences with IMGT/GENE-DB human TR gene sequences. A later analysis assigned CDR3 sequences and most-parsimonious VDJ recombination scenarios with the TCRdist pipeline. In a later analysis, every TCR beta chain was defined by the combination of its CDR3 amino acid sequence and its V-gene family, and reads without a unique V-gene family were dropped. As a way to deal with suspected cross-contamination and a sequencing artifact, a later analysis dropped 640 or so nucleotide sequences that were highly shared and had low generation probability. In a later analysis, a clonal expansion index for each public chain was calculated from normalized within-repertoire ranks of inferred template counts. In a later analysis, generation probabilities were computed using a VDJ recombination model fitted to out-of-frame rearrangements, and the results were checked against IGoR. In a later analysis, TCR-TCR, TCR-HLA and TCR-CMV co-occurrence was scored with hypergeometric tests, and a repertoire-size bias correction was applied to TCR pairs. To estimate false discovery rates, a later analysis permuted the HLA or CMV assignments 20 times. In a later analysis, co-occurring TCRs were grouped using DBSCAN, with TCRdist sequence similarity added in when clustering inside HLA-allele-positive subsets. For co-occurrence clustering, repertoires with fewer than 30,000 or more than 120,000 public chains were excluded, along with a handful of repertoires with anomalous nucleotide sharing. TCRdb mirrors the immuneACCESS table, restricted to in-frame sequences. Some clones are absent from its copies; in checked studies, under half trace to an unresolved V gene, and the reason for the others is unknown. V, J and clone size are those of that table, while D and trimming were read from the DNA. The sample profile shows 100,000 to 150,000 clones; approximately 80% of them were found once. The biggest ten clones account for less than 1.5% of the sample.

These data come from a study of cytomegalovirus exposure and HLA in healthy donors (TCRdb year 2017). About the full investigation: An earlier analysis of 587 of the donors reported under 300 Gb of sequence data and 95 million to 140 million unique TCR beta sequences obtained from about 200 million T cells. An early release covering around 630 HLA-typed donors comprised 300 to 350 gigabases of sequencing data and around 80 million unique TCR sequences. Of the roughly 400 genotyped donors, 65% to 90% were placed in the genetic ancestry cluster associated with self-reported Caucasian donors. The aim of the study was to test whether cataloging public T cell receptors could identify signatures of past pathogen exposure. The T cell repertoires of 670 or so subjects were profiled by immunosequencing and related to cytomegalovirus serostatus. Besides the first cohort of some 670 subjects, a separate validation cohort made up of 120 or so different subjects was used. To predict cytomegalovirus infection status, the study brought together high-throughput TCR immunosequencing, statistical association of individual TCRs with disease status, and machine learning. A later analysis re-analyzed previously published TCR beta repertoires from approximately 700 donors and added high-resolution HLA genotyping to study TCR occurrence patterns. Rather than using new phenotypic data, the later analysis identified candidate immune exposures from TCR beta sequences and from how often those sequences occurred across donors. In an earlier analysis of 550 to 700 of the donors, high-throughput TCR beta sequencing was used to judge whether each TCR beta V gene segment behaved as functional or pseudogenic. Donor age, sex, ethnicity and CMV serostatus were compiled alongside the repertoire data. In a later genetic analysis, genome-wide SNP genotypes for about 55% of the 666 donors were used, and that subset was treated as a discovery cohort. All discovery cohort repertoires had been generated using a single sequencing platform. HLA typing included class I and class II loci at four-digit resolution. Typing coverage differed by locus: A, B, C, DRB1 and DQB1 were typed in about 629-640 donors, DQA1 in about 500, DPA1 in nearly 610, and DPB1 in roughly 450. About five DR-DQ haplotypes were treated as single units for association and clustering because of strong linkage in the cohort. On average, roughly 240,000 unique TCR beta nucleotide sequences were sequenced per donor among 300 to 500 genotyped donors of the cohort, with 15% to 20% of those sequences being non-productive.

The paper's findings and limits, for the study overall: A cluster of highly shared sequence variants was judged likely to represent a technical artifact of the sequencing pipeline. Broadly in line with IMGT annotations, most TCR beta V segments showed up in productive rearrangements about 87% or about 30% of the time in an earlier analysis of a few hundred of the donors. Three of the identified cytomegalovirus-associated TCR beta chains were confirmed in vitro to be specific for cytomegalovirus antigens. It was suggested by the authors that the approach could potentially be generalized to other disease states and immunological phenotypes. A further reported finding was that TCR beta sequences accurately predicted the HLA-A and HLA-B alleles for most subjects in the first cohort. The presence/absence analyses assumed that sequencing depth was roughly uniform across donors, and that assumption may not be true. An association between a missense DCLRE1C variant and V-gene and J-gene trimming of TCR beta chains was found in a later genetic analysis and replicated in an independent cohort. Correlated functional status among segregating V segments might be attributable to linkage disequilibrium, but an unknown experimental factor could not be ruled out. Most TCR sequences were observed very rarely across donors, whereas some public TCRs were present in many individuals. The study listed 164 TCR beta chains as associated with cytomegalovirus. A later analysis found that TCR association rates varied across HLA loci, with DRB1 alleles showing the most associated TCRs and HLA-C alleles the fewest. Approximately 18 rarely observed V segments, including chromosome 9 orphons, were excluded from the earlier analysis of several hundred of the donors because counts were too low. According to a later genetic analysis, donors in an Asian-associated ancestry cluster had fewer N-insertions in productive TCRs than the approximately 710-donor mean. CMV serostatus was the only immune exposure information available for the cohort. Assigning TCR associations to individual alleles was difficult when HLA alleles, especially DR and DQ, strongly co-occurred. In a later analysis, HLA-associated TCR beta chains were found to be more clonally expanded and to have lower generation probabilities than equally common non-associated chains. In both the original and validation cohorts, the classifier was reported to diagnose cytomegalovirus status with high specificity and sensitivity. In a later analysis, more than 15,000 TCR beta sequences were associated with specific HLA alleles at a false discovery rate of 0.05. Because HLA typing was unavailable for some donors at each locus, only the typed subset was used in association tests. The cohort was sequenced for TCR beta chains only, and without alpha or paired-chain data the features that could be detected were limited. Most CMV-associated TCR beta chains appeared to be HLA-restricted in a later analysis, and the HLA associations seemed to be driven largely by CMV exposure. The 87-base-pair reads could not distinguish some IMGT-functional V segments, including TRBV6-2 and TRBV6-3, so those segments were excluded. A later analysis reported that several top co-occurrence clusters appeared linked to parvovirus B19, influenza, CMV and Epstein-Barr virus.

V and J are trimmed by 2 bases and 2 bases, and the gene matches miss 7 bases of the junction. The CDR3, cysteine through phenylalanine, is 16 amino acids long. CDR3 DNA is the only sequence kept; it has 48 bases, read in frame from the first base. From a lookup of the germline V gene, CDR1 and CDR2 are MGHRA and YSYEKL. The sequenced material came from PBMCs. The receptor was isolated from a girl aged 2-10 years in good health and CMV-seronegative. The rearrangement joined TRBV4-1 to TRBJ2-3; 7 junctional bases match TRBD1. Here the CDR3 is given as CASSQPQGTPTDTQYF. The nucleotide sequence is TGCGCCAGCAGCCAACCACAGGGGACCCCCACAGATACGCAGTATTTT.